The next 2 T cell receptor beta chains were all read from a single sample in a study of cytomegalovirus exposure and HLA in healthy donors. 60 Vbeta and 13 Jbeta primers were used in PCR. TCRdb's copy holds only in-frame clones and misses some; the assay was immunoSEQ multiplex PCR. The table records under 130,000 clones, about 70% of them present only once. The sample consisted of PBMCs. Receptors were obtained from a man aged 25-45 years in good health and CMV-seronegative.

The chain is built from TRBV5-1 and TRBJ2-3, with 10 nucleotides matching TRBD1. CDR1 and CDR2 from the germline V gene are SGHRS and YFSETQ. The CDR3 is 16 residues long. Unmatched junction bases numbered 8, after V lost 4 bases and J lost 3 bases. CDR3 residues: CASSMDPGQGTDTQYF. The CDR3 bases are TGCGCCAGCAGCATGGACCCGGGACAGGGGACAGATACGCAGTATTTT. The whole variable domain, filled in from reference TRBV5-1 and TRBJ2-3, reads KAGVTQTPRYLIKTRGQQVTLSCSPISGHRSVSWYQQTPGQGLQFLFEYFSETQRNKGNFPGRFSGRQFSNSRSEMNVSTLELGDSALYLCASSMDPGQGTDTQYFGPGTRLTVL.

The V gene is TRBV6-1, the J gene TRBJ2-3; 7 bases line up with TRBD2. CDR3 size: 18 residues. V trimming: 0 bases; J trimming: 4 bases; junction bases outside the gene matches: 13. Germline CDR1 and CDR2: MNHNS and SASEGT. CDR3 nucleotide sequence: TGTGCCAGCAGTGAAGCTCCTAAGCGGGGAATAGGTCCAGATACGCAGTATTTT. Its protein product is CASSEAPKRGIGPDTQYF.